The source of this T cell receptor beta chain is a study of blood T cell repertoires in COVID-19. At the level of the study: Collection of acute and convalescent COVID-19 samples took place in the United States, Italy and Spain.

The data were produced by immunoSEQ multiplex PCR, yet TCRdb's version contains in-frame clones alone and is incomplete. The sample shows hundreds of thousands of clones, around 87% of them seen only once. Only one count was recorded for this clone. Germline-derived CDR1 and CDR2 are GTSNPN and SVGIG (reference sequence). After removal of 0 bases from V and 7 bases from J, the junction contained 6 bases not matched to a gene. The CDR3 loop spans 14 amino acids. Sequenced: peripheral blood. The rearrangement links TRBV30 to TRBJ1-5; 7 nucleotides match TRBD1. The origin of this receptor is a woman aged 60-75 years with COVID-19, enrolled during active disease. The DNA of the CDR3 is TGTGCCTGGAGTGTCCAAGGGGGCAGACAGCCCCAGCATTTT. Amino acids: CAWSVQGGRQPQHF.